The T cell receptor beta chain described here comes from a study of cytomegalovirus exposure and HLA in healthy donors. Study as a whole: Previous work identified 95 million to 120 million unique TCR beta sequences from roughly 170 million T cells.

Germline-derived CDR1 and CDR2 are SGDLS and YYNGEE. The CDR3 totals 13 residues. The germline V and J ends were trimmed by 1 base and 8 bases, with 13 bases remaining between them. General study findings and limits: Researchers counted roughly 160 TCR beta chains as cytomegalovirus-associated. Later work showed greater clonal expansion in HLA-associated TCR beta chains than in equally common others.

PCR was performed using 60 Vbeta and 13 Jbeta primers. Sequenced by immunoSEQ multiplex PCR; TCRdb stores in-frame clones only, minus some. Of 90,000 to 120,000 clones in the sample, roughly 77% were seen once. To note about this clone: The antigen is undetermined.

Specimen: PBMCs. This sequence joins TRBV9 and TRBJ2-7; tentative D call: TRBD2 (5 bases). The origin of this receptor is a woman between 50 and 59 years old in good health and CMV-seropositive. The CDR3 here is CASSVQEGVKQYF. The DNA for the CDR3 is TGTGCCAGCAGCGTACAAGAGGGAGTGAAGCAGTACTTC.